The rows below give T cell receptor beta chains drawn from one sample of a study of PD-L1 blockade in urothelial cancer. The data were produced by immunoSEQ multiplex PCR, yet TCRdb's version contains in-frame clones alone and is incomplete. The sample has around 47,000 clones, 82% seen once. The sample here was PBMCs, taken around atezolizumab (anti-PD-L1) treatment. The receptor set was obtained from a man in his fifties or sixties with urothelial cancer. Each CDR3 is given with its conserved first and last residue. D genes are given only for firm matches. Rows give clone size only sometimes, using once, few, many, or a class for an expanded clone.

TRBJ1-1 TRBD1 TRBV6-1 . CASSDDRGTSASGAFF TGTGCCAGCAGTGACGACAGGGGAACATCTGCGTCGGGAGCTTTCTTT
TRBJ1-1 . TRBV7-9 . CASSLSLNTEAFF TGTGCCAGCAGCTTAAGCCTAAACACTGAAGCTTTCTTT
TRBJ2-7 . TRBV7-6 . CASSLRRGYF TGTGCCAGCAGCTTAAGACGAGGATACTTC
TRBJ1-1 . TRBV6-5 . CASSKPEQGTEAFF TGTGCCAGCAGTAAGCCCGAACAGGGAACTGAAGCTTTCTTT
TRBJ2-5 . TRBV21-1 . CASRDGTVVVQETQYF TGTGCCAGCCGGGACGGGACTGTGGTTGTTCAAGAGACCCAGTACTTC
TRBJ1-4 . TRBV5-1 . CASSPTGGAEKLFF TGCGCCAGCAGCCCCACAGGAGGGGCGGAAAAACTGTTTTTT
TRBJ2-7 . TRBV5-4 once CASSPRGAYEQYF TGTGCCAGCAGCCCTCGAGGAGCCTACGAGCAGTACTTC
TRBJ2-6 TRBD1 TRBV7-2 . CASSSNRGGANVLTF TGTGCCAGCAGCTCCAACAGGGGTGGGGCCAACGTCCTGACTTTC
TRBJ1-2 TRBD1 TRBV28 . CASSLQGDYGYTF TGTGCCAGCAGTTTACAGGGGGACTATGGCTACACCTTC
TRBJ1-2 . TRBV30 . CACRMGSSNYGYTF TGTGCCTGTCGAATGGGCAGCTCTAACTATGGCTACACCTTC
TRBJ2-1 TRBD2 TRBV11-3 . CASSLGGAGGNEQFF TGTGCCAGCAGCTTAGGTGGAGCGGGGGGGAATGAGCAGTTCTTC
TRBJ1-4 . TRBV2 . CASDQDGVREKLFF TGTGCCAGCGATCAAGACGGGGTTCGAGAAAAACTGTTTTTT
TRBJ1-1 . TRBV4-3 many CASSQAPMAGGTEAFF TGCGCCAGCAGCCAGGCACCCATGGCGGGGGGCACTGAAGCTTTCTTT
TRBJ1-5 TRBD1 TRBV19 . CASKSGTGVSGQPQHF TGTGCCAGTAAGTCCGGGACAGGGGTATCCGGGCAGCCCCAGCATTTT
TRBJ1-5 TRBD1 TRBV19 . CASSIIQGNQPQHF TGTGCCAGTAGTATAATACAGGGGAATCAGCCCCAGCATTTT
TRBJ1-5 TRBD1 TRBV5-6 . CASSLTGGGTQPQHF TGTGCCAGCAGCTTGACGGGAGGGGGCACGCAGCCCCAGCATTTT
TRBJ2-1 . TRBV5-1 . CASSLRASEQFF TGCGCCAGCAGCTTGAGAGCGTCTGAGCAGTTCTTC
TRBJ1-1 . TRBV19 . CASSLGQNTEAFF TGTGCCAGTAGTCTGGGACAGAACACTGAAGCTTTCTTT
TRBJ1-3 TRBD1 TRBV28 once CASRTDRESLLGNTIYF TGTGCCAGCAGGACCGACAGGGAAAGCCTACTTGGAAACACCATATATTTT
TRBJ2-1 . TRBV5-4 . CASSLGTPGSYNEQFF TGTGCCAGCAGCTTGGGGACACCCGGCTCCTACAATGAGCAGTTCTTC
TRBJ1-3 . TRBV11-2 . CASSPQGLGNTIYF TGTGCCAGCAGCCCTCAGGGCCTCGGAAACACCATATATTTT
TRBJ2-3 . TRBV7-2 . CASSLGASTDTQYF TGTGCCAGCAGCTTAGGAGCTAGCACAGATACGCAGTATTTT
TRBJ1-1 TRBD1 TRBV6-6 once CASSSGQGNSNTEAFF TGTGCCAGCAGTTCTGGACAGGGAAATTCGAACACTGAAGCTTTCTTT
TRBJ2-6 . TRBV11-2 . CASSLGVGASGANVLTF TGTGCCAGCAGCCTTGGGGTTGGGGCCTCTGGGGCCAACGTCCTGACTTTC
TRBJ1-1 . TRBV6-5 . CASTPKRNTEAFF TGTGCCAGCACCCCTAAAAGGAACACTGAAGCTTTCTTT
TRBJ1-1 . TRBV19 . CASSIRGNTEAFF TGTGCCAGTAGTATAAGAGGAAACACTGAAGCTTTCTTT
TRBJ2-3 . TRBV12-5 . CASGFRGAGIDTQYF TGTGCTAGTGGTTTTCGGGGGGCTGGGATAGATACGCAGTATTTT
TRBJ2-7 . TRBV10-3 once CATLGSSYEQYF TGTGCCACGCTAGGTTCCTCCTACGAGCAGTACTTC
TRBJ1-1 . TRBV7-2 few CASSPNRGNTEAFF TGTGCCAGCAGCCCAAACCGAGGGAACACTGAAGCTTTCTTT
TRBJ1-6 . TRBV28 . CASSLYRVENSPLHF TGTGCCAGCAGTTTATACAGGGTAGAGAATTCACCCCTCCACTTT
TRBJ2-2 TRBD1 TRBV11-3 few CASSWGQGDTGELFF TGTGCCAGCAGCTGGGGACAGGGGGACACCGGGGAGCTGTTTTTT
TRBJ1-2 . TRBV19 . CASSINRTPYGYTF TGTGCCAGTAGTATCAATAGGACACCATATGGCTACACCTTC
TRBJ1-1 . TRBV29-1 . CSVERDINTEAFF TGCAGCGTTGAGAGGGACATCAACACTGAAGCTTTCTTT
TRBJ2-3 TRBD2 TRBV12-5 . CASGLGAGAMGDTQYF TGTGCTAGTGGTTTGGGAGCGGGAGCAATGGGGGATACGCAGTATTTT
TRBJ2-5 TRBD2 TRBV11-2 . CASSLASGGAGETQYF TGTGCCAGCAGCTTAGCTAGCGGGGGAGCGGGGGAGACCCAGTACTTC
TRBJ2-5 . TRBV5-4 . CASSPQMLQETQYF TGTGCCAGCAGCCCGCAGATGCTCCAAGAGACCCAGTACTTC